The following is a T cell receptor beta chain sequence with its context. The sample holds many counts of this clonotype. The antigen this receptor binds is unknown. One base away there is no much larger clone; base qualities are not given. The donors were roughly 40 Caucasian individuals from Russia, aged 6 to 90 years, who were systemically healthy. Each donor gave around 9 milliliters of peripheral blood, collected into EDTA-treated Vacutainer tubes. Ficoll-Paque density-gradient centrifugation was used to isolate PBMCs, with at least 7 million per sample. Total RNA, at least 6 micrograms per sample, was extracted from PBMCs with Trizol reagent. For every donor, an aliquot of PBMCs went through flow cytometry to measure the percentages of naive CD45RAhigh/CD27high T cells. This sample is part of a study of blood T cells in healthy people across ages (dated by TCRdb to the mid-2010s). With regard to the full study: In model experiments, template switching captured about one uniquely barcoded TCR beta cDNA molecule for every two T cells. Age-related changes in TCR beta repertoire diversity were measured in the study by deep sequencing normalized with unique cDNA molecular identifiers. The donors were divided into four age groups: young (average approximately 16 years), middle-aged (under 40), aged (under 70) and long-lived (around 80). To avoid experimental bias, donors of different ages were randomly spread across the sequencing lanes. Using the same blood draw, the study looked at two additional independent replicas of 1 million unique cDNA reads for two donors, one aged 18 to 30 and the other aged 80 or older.

Libraries were prepared through 5' RACE. TCRdb shows the sequencer as Illumina HiSeq 2500. A second PCR of roughly 6 to 11 cycles was run with a J-beta primer mix and a sample-barcoded 5' primer. A unique molecular identifier was introduced onto each TCR beta cDNA molecule by a template-switch 5' adaptor carrying 12 random nucleotides. Each sample yielded at least 2.5 million CDR3-containing paired-end reads. All of the RNA was converted into first-strand cDNA using the Mint cDNA synthesis kit, with a TRBC-specific oligonucleotide serving as the primer. All cDNA was treated with uracil-DNA glycosylase and then went through a first 18-cycle PCR with the universal primers M1SS and BC2_uni_R. Per the authors' processing: Normalization of each sample was performed by random selection of 1 million high-quality reads, each carrying a distinct molecular identifier. Instead of being binned into consensus sequences, reads with shared molecular identifiers were discarded. MiTCR, run with a Q25 quality threshold and the strictest error-elimination algorithm, handled CDR3 identification, clonotype clustering and error correction. Lower-bound total TCR beta diversity was estimated with a nonparametric unseen species model using Euler transformation. TCRdb ran its own pipeline on the public reads, namely fastp trimming at Q25 and MiXCR clone calling, and kept in-frame beta chains. Identical CDR3 protein sequences are pooled into one entry, listed with their most common genes and DNA. These V and J calls rely on TCRdb rather than the paper's analysis. The sample includes hundreds of thousands of distinct CDR3 sequences, with roughly 30% observed a single time. Of the sample, approximately 15% is held by the ten largest clones.

General conclusions and limits of the study: Compared with the aged group, more naive CD4+ T cells, fewer expanded clones and increased TCR diversity were shown by the long-lived group, suggesting age selection. As age increased, observed TCR beta diversity per million T cells dropped in a roughly linear way, and a significant reduction was already evident by age approximately 40. Total diversity estimates from one million sequenced T cells were considered lower bounds and underestimates. Conclusive comparison of naive and antigen-experienced compartments was prevented by the profiling of bulk unsorted PBMCs. Donor CMV infection status was unknown, potentially confounding age-related changes in expanded clonotypes. The percentage of naive T cells measured by flow cytometry correlated strongly with observed TCR beta diversity.

The sequenced sample was blood. The TCR comes from a woman older than 75 in good health. Donor details come from another sample of the same person, matched by shared clones.

The DNA reads as follows: TGCAGTGCTAGTAGGGTCCTAAGCTCCTACAATGAGCAGTTCTTC. Its protein reads: CSASRVLSSYNEQFF. In this chain, TRBV20-1 is recombined with TRBJ2-1; no D segment can be confidently identified. Via the germline V gene (reference sequence), CDR1 is DFQATT and CDR2 SNEGSKA. The CDR3 measures 15 amino acids from cysteine to phenylalanine. The kept DNA is CDR3 alone, 45 bases in frame from the first base. V is pared back by 3 bases and J by 0 bases, with 12 bases lying between the germline termini.